This T cell receptor beta chain is from a study of T cells in Graves' hyperthyroidism and ophthalmopathy. Whole-study findings and limits: Most expanded thyroid clonotypes above 0.001 recurred in blood. The model's output predicted ophthalmopathy at a median of roughly seven months prior to onset.

This clonotype has a single count. The antigen remains undetermined. From germline, CDR1 is SEHNR and CDR2 FQNEAQ (reference sequence). The V end lost 5 bases, the J end lost 4 bases, and 11 bases lay between the germline ends. The CDR3 length is 13 residues. What was amplified from RNA transcripts were TCR beta CDR3 regions. Using the HTBI primer set, a first-round RT-PCR was run on the TCR CDR3. TCRdb re-derived calls from the multiplex PCR reads in MiXCR, one entry per CDR3 protein. This sample has about 740,000 distinct CDR3 sequences, with 11% to 15% found just once. This TCR was sampled from a woman aged 18-29 years with Graves' hyperthyroidism. The specimen sequenced was blood. V and J are TRBV7-9 and TRBJ1-2; no clear D gene. The CDR3 here is CASSRTALYGYTF. The CDR3 nucleotides read TGTGCCAGCAGCCGAACGGCACTCTATGGCTACACCTTC.